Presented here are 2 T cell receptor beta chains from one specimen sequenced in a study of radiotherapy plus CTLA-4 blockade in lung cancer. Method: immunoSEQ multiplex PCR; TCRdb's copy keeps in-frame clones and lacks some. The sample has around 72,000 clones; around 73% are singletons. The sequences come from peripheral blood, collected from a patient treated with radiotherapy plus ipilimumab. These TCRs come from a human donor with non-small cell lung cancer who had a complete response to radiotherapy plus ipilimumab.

CDR3 sequence (DNA): TGTGCCAGCAGTTTTCAGCTTTTCACCGGGGAGCTGTTTTTT. It is translated as CASSFQLFTGELFF. V usage is TRBV28 and J usage is TRBJ2-2; D call uncertain. Germline values: CDR1 MDHEN, CDR2 SYDVKM. This CDR3 has 14 amino acids. Trimming took 3 bases from V and 4 from J, leaving 9 bases between them. Full variable domain (rest looked up from reference TRBV28 and TRBJ2-2): DVKVTQSSRYLVKRTGEKVFLECVQDMDHENMFWYRQDPGLGLRLIYFSYDVKMKEKGDIPEGYSVSREKKERFSLILESASTNQTSMYLCASSFQLFTGELFFGEGSRLTVL.

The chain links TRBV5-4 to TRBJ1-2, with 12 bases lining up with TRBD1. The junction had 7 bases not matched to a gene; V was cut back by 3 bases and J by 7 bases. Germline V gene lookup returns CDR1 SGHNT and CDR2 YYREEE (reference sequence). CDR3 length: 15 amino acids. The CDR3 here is CASSSRGQGASGYTF. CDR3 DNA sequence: TGTGCCAGCAGCTCCCGGGGACAGGGGGCATCTGGCTACACCTTC.